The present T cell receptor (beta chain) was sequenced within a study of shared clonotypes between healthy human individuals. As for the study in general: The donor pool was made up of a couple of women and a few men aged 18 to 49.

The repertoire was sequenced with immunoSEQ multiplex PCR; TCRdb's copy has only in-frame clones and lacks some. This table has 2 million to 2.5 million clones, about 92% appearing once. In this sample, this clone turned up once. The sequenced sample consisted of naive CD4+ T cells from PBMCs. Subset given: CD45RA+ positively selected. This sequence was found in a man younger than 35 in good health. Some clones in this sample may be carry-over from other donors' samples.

CDR3 region: CASSGVGIEGGGYTF. CDR3 bases: TGTGCCAGCAGCGGGGTCGGGATAGAGGGAGGCGGCTACACCTTC. V gene TRBV5-4 combines with J gene TRBJ1-2, with D hard to call. Trimming left V 4 bases short and J 8 bases short, with 21 bases between. The CDR3 length is 15 residues. CDR1 and CDR2 from the germline V gene are SGHNT and YYREEE (reference sequence).